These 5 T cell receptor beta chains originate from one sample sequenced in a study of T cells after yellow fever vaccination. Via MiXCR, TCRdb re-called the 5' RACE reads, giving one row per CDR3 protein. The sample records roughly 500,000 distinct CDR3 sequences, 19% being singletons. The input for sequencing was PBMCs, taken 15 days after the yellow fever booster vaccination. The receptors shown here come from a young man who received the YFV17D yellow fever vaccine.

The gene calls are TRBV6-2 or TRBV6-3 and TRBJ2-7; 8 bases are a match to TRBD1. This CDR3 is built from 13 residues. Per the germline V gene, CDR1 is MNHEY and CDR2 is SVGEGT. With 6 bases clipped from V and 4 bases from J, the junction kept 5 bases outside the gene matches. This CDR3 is CASRSTGAYEQYF. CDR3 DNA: TGTGCCAGCAGATCGACAGGGGCTTACGAGCAGTACTTC.

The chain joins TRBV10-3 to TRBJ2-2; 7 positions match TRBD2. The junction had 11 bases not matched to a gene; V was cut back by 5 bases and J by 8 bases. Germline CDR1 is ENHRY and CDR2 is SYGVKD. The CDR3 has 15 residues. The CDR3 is CAISSTSPLGGELFF. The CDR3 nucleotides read TGTGCCATCAGTTCGACTAGCCCCCTGGGTGGGGAGCTGTTTTTT.

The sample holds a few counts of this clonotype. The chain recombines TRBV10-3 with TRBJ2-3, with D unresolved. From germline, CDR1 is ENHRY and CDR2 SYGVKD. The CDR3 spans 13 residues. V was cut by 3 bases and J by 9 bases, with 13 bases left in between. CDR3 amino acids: CAISDSAKDTQYF. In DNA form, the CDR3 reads TGTGCCATCAGTGACTCTGCCAAGGACACGCAGTATTTT.

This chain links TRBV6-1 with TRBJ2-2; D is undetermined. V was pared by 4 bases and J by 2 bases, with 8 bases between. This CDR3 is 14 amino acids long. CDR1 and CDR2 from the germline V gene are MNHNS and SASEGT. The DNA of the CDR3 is TGTGCCAGCAGTGTTCTAGGCAACACCGGGGAGCTGTTTTTT. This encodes CASSVLGNTGELFF.

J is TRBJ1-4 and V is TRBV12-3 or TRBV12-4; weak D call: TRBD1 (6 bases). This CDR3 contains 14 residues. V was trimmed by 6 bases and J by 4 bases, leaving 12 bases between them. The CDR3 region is CASSRGQFNEKLFF. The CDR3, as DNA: TGTGCCAGCAGCCGAGGACAGTTTAATGAAAAACTGTTTTTT.